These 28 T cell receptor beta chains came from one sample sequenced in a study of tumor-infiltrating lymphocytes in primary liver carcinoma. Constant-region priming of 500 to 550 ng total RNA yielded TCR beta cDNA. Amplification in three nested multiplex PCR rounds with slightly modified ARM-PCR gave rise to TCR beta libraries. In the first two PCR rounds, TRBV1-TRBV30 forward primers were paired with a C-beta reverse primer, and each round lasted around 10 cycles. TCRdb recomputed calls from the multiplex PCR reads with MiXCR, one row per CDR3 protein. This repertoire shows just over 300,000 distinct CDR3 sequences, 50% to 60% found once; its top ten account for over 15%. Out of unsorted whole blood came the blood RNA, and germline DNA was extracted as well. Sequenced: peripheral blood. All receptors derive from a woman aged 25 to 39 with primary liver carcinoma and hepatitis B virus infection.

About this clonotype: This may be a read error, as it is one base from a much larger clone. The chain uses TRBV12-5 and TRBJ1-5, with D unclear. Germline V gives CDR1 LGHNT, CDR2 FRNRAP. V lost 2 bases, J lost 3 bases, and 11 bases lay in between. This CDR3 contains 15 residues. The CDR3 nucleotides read TGTGCTAGTGGTTTGAAGGCAGCATCCAATCAGCCCCAGCATTTT. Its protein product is CASGLKAASNQPQHF.

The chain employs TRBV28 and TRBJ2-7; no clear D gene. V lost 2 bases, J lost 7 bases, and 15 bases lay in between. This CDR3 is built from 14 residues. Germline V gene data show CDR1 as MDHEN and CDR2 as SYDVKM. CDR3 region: CASSLMSPSWEQYF. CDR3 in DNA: TGTGCCAGCAGTTTAATGAGTCCTAGTTGGGAGCAGTACTTC.

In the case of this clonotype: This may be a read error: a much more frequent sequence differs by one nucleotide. The DNA of the CDR3 is TGTGCCAGCAGATCCCAGGAGAACTATGGCTACACCTTC. The encoded protein is CASRSQENYGYTF. This rearrangement joins TRBV6-6 to TRBJ1-2; D call uncertain. The germline V and J ends were trimmed by 6 bases and 2 bases, with 10 bases remaining between them. Germline CDR1 and CDR2: MNHNY and SVGAGI (reference sequence). This CDR3 is 13 amino acids long.

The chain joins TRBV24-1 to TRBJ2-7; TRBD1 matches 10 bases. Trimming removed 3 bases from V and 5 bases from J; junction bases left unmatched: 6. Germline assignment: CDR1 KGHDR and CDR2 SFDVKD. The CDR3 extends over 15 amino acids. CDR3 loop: CATSDAGTGVHEQYF. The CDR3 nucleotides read TGTGCCACCAGTGATGCCGGGACAGGGGTCCACGAGCAGTACTTC.

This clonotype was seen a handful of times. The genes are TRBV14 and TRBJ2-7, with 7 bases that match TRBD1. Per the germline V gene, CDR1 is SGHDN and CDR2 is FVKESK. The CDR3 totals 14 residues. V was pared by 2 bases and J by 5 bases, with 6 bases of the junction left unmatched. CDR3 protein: CASSQSYRGHEQYF. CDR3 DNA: TGTGCCAGCAGCCAATCTTACAGGGGCCACGAGCAGTACTTC.

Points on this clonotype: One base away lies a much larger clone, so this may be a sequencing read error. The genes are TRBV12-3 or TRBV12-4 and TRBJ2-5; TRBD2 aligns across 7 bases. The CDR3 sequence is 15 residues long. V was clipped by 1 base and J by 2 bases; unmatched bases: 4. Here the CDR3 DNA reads TGTGCCAGCAGTTTAGTGCCGGGGGGACAAGAGACCCAGTACTTC. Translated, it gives CASSLVPGGQETQYF.

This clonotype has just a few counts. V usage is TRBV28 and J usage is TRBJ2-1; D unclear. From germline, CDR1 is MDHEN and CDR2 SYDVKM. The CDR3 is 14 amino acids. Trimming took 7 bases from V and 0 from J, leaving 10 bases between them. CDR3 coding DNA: TGTGCCAGCAAACTGACCTACTCCTACAATGAGCAGTTCTTC. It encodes CASKLTYSYNEQFF.

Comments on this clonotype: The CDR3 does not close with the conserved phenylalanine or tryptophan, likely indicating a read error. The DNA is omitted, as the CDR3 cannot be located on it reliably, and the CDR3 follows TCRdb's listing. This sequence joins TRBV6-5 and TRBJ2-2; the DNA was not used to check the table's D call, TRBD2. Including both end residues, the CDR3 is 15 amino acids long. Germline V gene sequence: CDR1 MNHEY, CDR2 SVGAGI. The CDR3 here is CASKGRGSSTGELFI.

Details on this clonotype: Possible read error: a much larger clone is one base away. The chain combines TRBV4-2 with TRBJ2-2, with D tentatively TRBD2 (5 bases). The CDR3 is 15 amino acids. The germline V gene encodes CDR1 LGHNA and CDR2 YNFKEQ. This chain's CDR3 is CASNQELLESGELFF. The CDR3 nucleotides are TGTGCCAGCAACCAAGAACTACTAGAATCCGGGGAGCTGTTTTTT.

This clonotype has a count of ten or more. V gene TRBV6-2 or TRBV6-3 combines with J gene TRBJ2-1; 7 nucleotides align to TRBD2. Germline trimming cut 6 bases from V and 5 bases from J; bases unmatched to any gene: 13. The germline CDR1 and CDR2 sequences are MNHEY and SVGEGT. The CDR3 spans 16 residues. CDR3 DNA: TGTGCCAGCAGGGCTAGCGGAGCGAGGGGCCACAATGAGCAGTTCTTC. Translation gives CASRASGARGHNEQFF.

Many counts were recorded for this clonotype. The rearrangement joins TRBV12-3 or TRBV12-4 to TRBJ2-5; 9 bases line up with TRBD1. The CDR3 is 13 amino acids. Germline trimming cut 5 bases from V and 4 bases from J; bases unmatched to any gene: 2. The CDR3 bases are TGTGCCAGCAGTGAGACAGGGGGAGAGACCCAGTACTTC. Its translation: CASSETGGETQYF.

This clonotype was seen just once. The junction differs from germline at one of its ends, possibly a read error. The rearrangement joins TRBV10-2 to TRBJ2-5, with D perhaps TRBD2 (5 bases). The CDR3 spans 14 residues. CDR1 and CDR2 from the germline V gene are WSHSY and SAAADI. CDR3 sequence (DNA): TGCGCCAGCAGTGAGGTGGAGGTTCAAGGGACCCAGTACTTC. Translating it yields CASSEVEVQGTQYF.

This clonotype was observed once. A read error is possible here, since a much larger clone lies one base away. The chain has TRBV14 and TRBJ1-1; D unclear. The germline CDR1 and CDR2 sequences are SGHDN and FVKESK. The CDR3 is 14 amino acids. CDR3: CVSSLAGMNTEAFF. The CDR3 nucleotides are TGTGTCAGCAGTCTCGCTGGGATGAACACTGAAGCTTTCTTT.

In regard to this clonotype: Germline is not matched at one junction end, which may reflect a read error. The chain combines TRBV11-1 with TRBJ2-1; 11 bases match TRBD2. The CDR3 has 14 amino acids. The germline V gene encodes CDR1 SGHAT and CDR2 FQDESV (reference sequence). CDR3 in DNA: TGTGTCAGCAGCTTGACTAGCGGGAAGAATGAACAGTTCTTC. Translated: CVSSLTSGKNEQFF.

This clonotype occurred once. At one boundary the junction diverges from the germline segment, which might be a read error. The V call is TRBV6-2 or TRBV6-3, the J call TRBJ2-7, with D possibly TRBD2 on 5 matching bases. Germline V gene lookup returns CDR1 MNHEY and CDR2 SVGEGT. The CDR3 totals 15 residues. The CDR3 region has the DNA TGCGCCAGCAAATCCATCCTACTAGGGTTGTGGGAGCAGTACTTC. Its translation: CASKSILLGLWEQYF.

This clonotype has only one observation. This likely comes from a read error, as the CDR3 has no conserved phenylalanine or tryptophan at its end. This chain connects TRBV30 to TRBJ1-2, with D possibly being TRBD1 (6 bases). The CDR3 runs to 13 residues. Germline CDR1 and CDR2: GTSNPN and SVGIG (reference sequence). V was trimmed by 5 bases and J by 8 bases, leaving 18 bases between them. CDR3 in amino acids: CAWLGGGQSGYTL. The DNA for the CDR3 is TGTGCCTGGTTAGGTGGGGGACAAAGCGGCTACACCCTC.

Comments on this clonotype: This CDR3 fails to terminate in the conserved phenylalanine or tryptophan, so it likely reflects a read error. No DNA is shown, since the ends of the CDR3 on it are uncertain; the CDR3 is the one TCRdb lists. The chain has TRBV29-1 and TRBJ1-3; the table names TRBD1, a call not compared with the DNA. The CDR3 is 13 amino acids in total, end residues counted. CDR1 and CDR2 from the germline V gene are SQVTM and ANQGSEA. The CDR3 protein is CSVPGPSGNTVYL.

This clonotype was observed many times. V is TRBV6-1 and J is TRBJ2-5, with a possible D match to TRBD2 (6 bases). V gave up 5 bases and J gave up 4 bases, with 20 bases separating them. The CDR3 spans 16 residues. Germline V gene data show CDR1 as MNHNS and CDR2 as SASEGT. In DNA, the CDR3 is TGTGCCAGCAGTCTTTACCCCCTGCTGGGAGGAGAGACCCAGTACTTC. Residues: CASSLYPLLGGETQYF.

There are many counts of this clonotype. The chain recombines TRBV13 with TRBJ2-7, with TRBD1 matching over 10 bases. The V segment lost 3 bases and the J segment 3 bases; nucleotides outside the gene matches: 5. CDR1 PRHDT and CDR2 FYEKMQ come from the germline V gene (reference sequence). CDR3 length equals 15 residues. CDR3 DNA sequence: TGTGCCAGCAGCTTCGGGGGACAGGGGCTCTACGAGCAGTACTTC. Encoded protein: CASSFGGQGLYEQYF.

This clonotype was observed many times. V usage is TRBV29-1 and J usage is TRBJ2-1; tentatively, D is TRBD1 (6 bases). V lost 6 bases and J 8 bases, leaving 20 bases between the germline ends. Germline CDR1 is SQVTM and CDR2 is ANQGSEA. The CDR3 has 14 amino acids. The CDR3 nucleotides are TGCAGCGTCCCTTGGGGGATGAAGGGGGATGAGCAGTTCTTC. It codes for CSVPWGMKGDEQFF.

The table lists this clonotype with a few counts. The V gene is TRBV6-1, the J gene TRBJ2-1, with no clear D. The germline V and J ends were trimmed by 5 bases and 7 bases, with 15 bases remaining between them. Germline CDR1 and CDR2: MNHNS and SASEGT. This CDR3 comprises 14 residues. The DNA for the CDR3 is TGTGCCAGCAGTTCGTATGGGATTGGGAATGAGCAGTTCTTC. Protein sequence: CASSSYGIGNEQFF.

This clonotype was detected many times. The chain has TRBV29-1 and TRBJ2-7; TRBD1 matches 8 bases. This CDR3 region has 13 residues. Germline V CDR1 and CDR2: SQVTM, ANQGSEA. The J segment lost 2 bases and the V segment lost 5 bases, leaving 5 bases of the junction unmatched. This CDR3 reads CSVRGTGAYEQYF. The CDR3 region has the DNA TGCAGCGTTAGGGGGACAGGAGCCTACGAGCAGTACTTC.

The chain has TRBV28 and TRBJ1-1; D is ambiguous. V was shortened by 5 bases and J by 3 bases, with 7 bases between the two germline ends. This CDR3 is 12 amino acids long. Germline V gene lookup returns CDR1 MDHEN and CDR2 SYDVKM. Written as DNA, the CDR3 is TGTGCCAGCAGTAAATCGCACACTGAAGCTTTCTTT. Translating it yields CASSKSHTEAFF.

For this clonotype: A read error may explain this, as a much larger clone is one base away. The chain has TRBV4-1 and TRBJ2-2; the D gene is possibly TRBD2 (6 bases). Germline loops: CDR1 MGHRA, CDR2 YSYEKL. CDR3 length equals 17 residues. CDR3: CASSKRGGTSLAGGLFF. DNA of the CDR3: TGCGCCAGCAGCAAAAGAGGAGGGACCTCGCTCGCCGGGGGGCTGTTTTTT.

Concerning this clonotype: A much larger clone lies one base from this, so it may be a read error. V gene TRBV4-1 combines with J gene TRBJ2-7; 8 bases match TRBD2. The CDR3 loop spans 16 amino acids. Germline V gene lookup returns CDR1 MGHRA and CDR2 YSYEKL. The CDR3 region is CASCQEASGSVHEQYF. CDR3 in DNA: TGCGCCAGCTGCCAAGAGGCAAGCGGGAGTGTCCACGAGCAGTACTTC.

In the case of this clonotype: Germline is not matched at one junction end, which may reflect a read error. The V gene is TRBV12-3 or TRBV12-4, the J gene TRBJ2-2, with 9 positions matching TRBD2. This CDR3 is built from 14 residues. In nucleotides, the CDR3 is TGTGCCAGCGGTTTAGCGGGAGTTGCCGGGGAGCTGTGTTTT. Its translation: CASGLAGVAGELCF.

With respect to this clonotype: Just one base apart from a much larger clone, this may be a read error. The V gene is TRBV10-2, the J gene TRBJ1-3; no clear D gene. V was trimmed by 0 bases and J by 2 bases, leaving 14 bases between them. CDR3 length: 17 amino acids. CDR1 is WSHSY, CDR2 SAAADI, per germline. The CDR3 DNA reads TGCGCCAGCAGTGAGTCATCCGAGACTTCCACTGGAAACACCATATATTTT. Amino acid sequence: CASSESSETSTGNTIYF.

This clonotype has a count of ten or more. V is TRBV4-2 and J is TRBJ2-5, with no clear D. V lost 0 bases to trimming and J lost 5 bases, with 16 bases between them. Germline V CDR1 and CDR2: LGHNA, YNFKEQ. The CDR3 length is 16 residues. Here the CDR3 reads CASSQDNRRAWETQYF. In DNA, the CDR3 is TGTGCCAGCAGCCAAGATAATAGACGGGCGTGGGAGACCCAGTACTTC.